This TCR beta chain originates from a study of identical twins (dated by TCRdb to 2016 to 2017). Looking at the study overall: TCR alpha and beta repertoires from monozygotic twins, unrelated adults of various ages and cord blood were deep-sequenced to test whether fetal clonotypes persist. To rule out contamination, replicate twin experiments were performed at different times with different library preparation protocols. Here is what the overall study found, with its caveats: Abundant cord blood beta clonotypes had fewer insertions, young adult naive repertoires showed a similar but weaker trend, and memory repertoires showed no such trend. Recombination models systematically underestimated out-of-frame TCR alpha sharing in monozygotic twins but agreed with sharing between unrelated individuals. Zero-insertion analyses could be partly confounded by invariant T cells such as MAIT and iNKT, though diverse VJ usage argued against such confounding for most clonotypes. Compared with coincidental sharing between unrelated individuals, out-of-frame TCR alpha sequences shared between twins showed an excess of sequences with low generation probability. In beta out-of-frame sequences, excess twin sharing was weaker, because having fewer shared sequences lowered the signal-to-noise ratio. Because the same donors could not be followed over many years, the conclusions relied on cross-sectional statistical analysis.

About this clonotype itself: This clone's antigen is unknown. No qualities accompany the bases; no much larger clone lies one base away.

The library was built by means of 5' RACE. These reads were obtained on an Illumina HiSeq 2000. A universal primer binding site was introduced by template switching, and a unique molecular identifier was present in the final cDNA, enabling accurate counting of TCR cDNA molecules. Specific primers in the conserved constant-segment region were used to synthesize first-strand cDNA for the TCR alpha and beta chains. Each cDNA library was double barcoded, with a SMART-Mk sample barcode plus Illumina barcodes, to control for contamination. Two successive PCR steps introduced TruSeq adapter sequences along with Illumina sample barcodes. The TCR alpha and beta cDNA libraries were sequenced on the Illumina HiSeq platform using custom primers. The study's own analysis went as follows. Raw reads were processed with MiGEC to extract unique molecular identifiers, and MiXCR was used to determine CDR3 positions. For each individual, recombination models were inferred using an EM algorithm with the repgenHMM and IGoR tools. The analysis of shared clonotypes was done with the tcR package in R, with sharing normalized by the product of cloneset sizes. Out-of-frame nonproductive sequences were analyzed to study raw recombination free of thymic and clonal selection effects. TCRdb ran its own pipeline on the public reads, namely fastp trimming at Q25 and MiXCR clone calling, and kept in-frame beta chains. Rows matching on CDR3 protein sequence are summarized as one entry with the most common DNA and genes. TCRdb's processing, not the study's, gives the V and J calls here. The sample table holds approximately 410,000 distinct CDR3 sequences, of which 15% to 20% were seen once. The biggest ten clones account for roughly 12% of the sample.

Only healthy Caucasian donors were included. The researchers also sequenced three unrelated adults who were not twins: a male aged 18 to 29, a male aged 50 to 59, and a female aged 50 to 59. Miltenyi CD45RO+ enrichment and human naive T-cell isolation kits were used to isolate memory (CD45RO+) and naive T cells from PBMC. Sequenced: naive T cells sorted from blood. The cell subset or site label on this specimen signifies: cells isolated with a human naive T-cell isolation kit. The TCR originated in a man aged 45-65 years in good health.

The CDR3 reads as follows: CASRQGQIGEQYF. The nucleotide sequence is TGTGCCAGTCGACAGGGACAAATCGGCGAGCAGTACTTC. The chain is encoded by TRBV6-2 or TRBV6-3 joined to TRBJ2-7; TRBD1 aligns with 7 central bases. For this chain, trimming is 9 bases at the V end and 6 bases at the J end, and the number of junction bases without a gene match is 11. CDR1 and CDR2 (MNHEY, SVGEGT) derive from the germline V gene. From the cysteine through the phenylalanine, the CDR3 covers 13 amino acids. Only the CDR3 part of the read is kept: 39 bases, read in frame from the first base.